This is a list of T cell receptor beta chains from one sample in a study of blood T cell repertoires in COVID-19. Generated by immunoSEQ multiplex PCR, the TCRdb table keeps only in-frame clones and is missing some. The sample carries hundreds of thousands of clones, about nine tenths recorded once. The material sequenced was peripheral blood. These receptors originate from a man in his forties or fifties with acute or convalescent COVID-19. Both conserved end residues are part of each CDR3. A D gene is named only where the DNA matches it firmly. Only part of the rows carry a size: once, few, many, or a class if the clone is expanded.

v_gene	abundance	d_gene	j_gene	CDR3aa	CDR3nt
TRBV2	-	-	TRBJ1-1	CASSPGIGFNTEAFF	TGTGCCAGCAGCCCAGGCATTGGGTTTAACACTGAAGCTTTCTTT
TRBV10-3	-	-	TRBJ2-5	CAISEVGQRETQYF	TGTGCCATCAGTGAAGTGGGACAAAGGGAGACCCAGTACTTC
TRBV6-6	-	TRBD1	TRBJ1-2	CASSVQGSSYGYTF	TGTGCCAGCAGTGTACAGGGGTCTAGCTATGGCTACACCTTC
TRBV6-1	-	-	TRBJ1-2	CASSEASLYGYTF	TGTGCCAGCAGTGAAGCAAGCCTCTATGGCTACACCTTC
TRBV12-5	once	TRBD1	TRBJ1-6	CASGATGDRNSPLHF	TGTGCTAGTGGTGCAACAGGGGATCGAAATTCACCCCTCCACTTT
TRBV2	-	TRBD1	TRBJ1-2	CASSVYLSQSGTGSYGYTF	TGTGCCAGCAGTGTCTACCTCAGCCAATCGGGGACAGGGTCCTATGGCTACACCTTC
TRBV5-1	-	-	TRBJ2-1	CASSESFGTLYNEQFF	TGCGCCAGCAGCGAGAGCTTCGGGACATTATACAATGAGCAGTTCTTC
TRBV14	-	-	TRBJ1-1	CASSQRLTGIDENTEAFF	TGTGCCAGCAGCCAGAGACTAACAGGGATAGATGAGAACACTGAAGCTTTCTTT
TRBV7-2	-	TRBD2	TRBJ2-7	CASSLPAGASYEQYF	TGTGCCAGCAGCTTACCAGCGGGGGCTTCCTACGAGCAGTACTTC
TRBV6-6	-	-	TRBJ1-2	CASSGIGGFYGYTF	TGTGCCAGCAGCGGCATTGGGGGGTTCTATGGCTACACCTTC
TRBV7-9	once	-	TRBJ1-1	CASTPGGRNSEAFF	TGTGCCAGCACCCCCGGGGGGCGGAATTCTGAAGCTTTCTTT
TRBV2	few	-	TRBJ1-5	CASSGSGKASNQPQHF	TGTGCCAGCAGCGGATCAGGGAAGGCTAGCAATCAGCCCCAGCATTTT
TRBV6-5	once	-	TRBJ1-3	CASRGGTSGNTIYF	TGTGCCAGCAGGGGGGGGACATCAGGAAACACCATATATTTT
TRBV2	-	-	TRBJ1-2	CASSEVRTTLYGYTF	TGTGCCAGCAGTGAAGTGAGGACAACTCTCTATGGCTACACCTTC
TRBV10-1	-	-	TRBJ1-2	CASSESNSYGYTF	TGCGCCAGCAGTGAGTCGAACTCCTATGGCTACACCTTC
TRBV30	-	-	TRBJ1-2	CAWSVPSRGYGYTF	TGTGCCTGGAGTGTACCCTCCCGCGGCTATGGCTACACCTTC
TRBV27	-	TRBD1	TRBJ1-5	CASSSRTGPFSNQPQHF	TGTGCCAGCAGTTCTCGGACAGGCCCGTTTAGCAATCAGCCCCAGCATTTT
TRBV5-1	-	-	TRBJ2-7	CASSLAGGATGDEQYF	TGCGCCAGCAGCTTGGCTGGGGGGGCTACCGGAGACGAGCAGTACTTC
TRBV11-2	few	-	TRBJ2-1	CASISLRRGLANEQFF	TGTGCCAGCATTTCCCTCCGTCGGGGACTGGCGAATGAGCAGTTCTTC
TRBV9	-	-	TRBJ1-3	CASSPLGTGTGNTIYF	TGTGCCAGCAGCCCTTTAGGCACAGGGACTGGAAACACCATATATTTT
TRBV7-2	-	-	TRBJ1-1	CASSFQGGTEAFF	TGTGCCAGCAGCTTTCAGGGTGGCACTGAAGCTTTCTTT
TRBV9	-	TRBD1	TRBJ2-7	CASSGGPGQHSYEQYF	TGTGCCAGCAGCGGGGGACCGGGACAGCACTCCTACGAGCAGTACTTC
TRBV19	-	-	TRBJ2-2	CASSIRGNTGELFF	TGTGCCAGTAGTATCCGAGGGAACACCGGGGAGCTGTTTTTT
TRBV6-5	few	-	TRBJ1-5	CASSLEPYQPQHF	TGTGCCAGCAGCCTCGAGCCCTATCAGCCCCAGCATTTT
TRBV6-5	once	-	TRBJ1-1	CASSYWRGSLNTEAFF	TGTGCCAGCAGTTACTGGAGGGGCAGCCTGAACACTGAAGCTTTCTTT
TRBV7-8	few	-	TRBJ2-1	CASSPPRYNEQFF	TGTGCCAGCAGCCCCCCCCGTTACAATGAGCAGTTCTTC
TRBV5-5	once	TRBD1	TRBJ2-7	CASTSLTGTGSYEQYF	TGTGCCAGCACTTCACTAACCGGGACAGGGAGCTACGAGCAGTACTTC
TRBV5-4	-	-	TRBJ2-6	CASSSVTGGANVLTF	TGTGCCAGCAGCTCGGTGACAGGTGGGGCCAACGTCCTGACTTTC
TRBV2	-	-	TRBJ1-5	CASSVDRHSNQPQHF	TGTGCCAGCAGCGTCGACAGGCATAGCAATCAGCCCCAGCATTTT
TRBV6-5	few	-	TRBJ1-4	CASTLGGSNEKLFF	TGTGCCAGCACCCTGGGGGGTTCTAATGAAAAACTGTTTTTT
TRBV11-2	-	-	TRBJ1-1	CASSRGGSVIEAFF	TGTGCCAGCAGCCGAGGGGGTTCAGTAATTGAAGCTTTCTTT
TRBV6-5	-	TRBD1	TRBJ2-2	CASPPGQGPGELFF	TGTGCCAGTCCCCCGGGACAGGGTCCCGGGGAGCTGTTTTTT
TRBV6-5	-	-	TRBJ1-3	CASRDLRDPGNTIYF	TGTGCCAGCAGGGACCTCCGGGATCCTGGAAACACCATATATTTT
TRBV6-5	few	-	TRBJ1-2	CASTPNLDRNYGYTF	TGTGCCAGCACCCCAAACCTTGACAGGAACTATGGCTACACCTTC
TRBV18	once	TRBD1	TRBJ1-2	CASSRGQDYGYTF	TGTGCCAGCTCACGCGGACAGGACTATGGCTACACCTTC
TRBV3-1/TRBV3-2	-	-	TRBJ1-6	CASSQGNGGLPLHF	TGTGCCAGCAGCCAGGGGAATGGGGGGTTACCCCTCCACTTT
TRBV14	-	-	TRBJ1-4	CASSQREKLFF	TGTGCCAGCAGCCAGAGGGAAAAACTGTTTTTT
TRBV2	-	TRBD1	TRBJ1-1	CASSAAGQGARSMTEAFF	TGTGCCAGCAGTGCCGCGGGACAGGGGGCGCGAAGCATGACTGAAGCTTTCTTT
TRBV27	-	TRBD1	TRBJ2-3	CASSLQPGQSTDTQYF	TGTGCCAGCAGTCTACAACCGGGACAGAGCACAGATACGCAGTATTTT
TRBV3-1/TRBV3-2	-	TRBD2	TRBJ2-2	CASRALLAGVTGELFF	TGTGCCAGCAGGGCCCTTCTAGCGGGGGTAACCGGGGAGCTGTTTTTT